Here is one T cell receptor (beta chain) with its context. The data were taken from a study of blood T cell repertoires in COVID-19. Study as a whole: Specimens from acute and convalescent COVID-19 originated in the United States, Italy and Spain. T cells, B-cell-depleted T cells, or PBMCs provided the cDNA or gDNA that served as material.

Seattle's cohort entered during active infection and was followed longitudinally. Trimming pared 5 bases from V and 0 bases from J, leaving 17 bases between. The CDR3 runs to 16 residues. Germline V gene lookup returns CDR1 MNHNY and CDR2 SVGAGI (reference sequence). Original processing methods: Amplification with reference gene primers provided the estimates of nucleated cell counts. The assay was immunoSEQ multiplex PCR, and TCRdb's table has in-frame clones only and misses some. The DNA was the basis for D and trimming; V, J and clone size are from that table. Of approximately 150,000 clones in the sample, 75% to 90% were seen once.

The V and J genes are TRBV6-6 and TRBJ2-7; D gene unclear. Sequencing used peripheral blood. This sequence originates from a man aged 18 to 30 with COVID-19, enrolled during active disease. CDR3 sequence reads: CASSRNTERSSYEQYF. The DNA for the CDR3 is TGTGCCAGCAGTCGAAACACGGAAAGGAGCTCCTACGAGCAGTACTTC.